The sequence of this T cell receptor (beta chain) was determined in a study of monozygotic twins with inflammatory bowel disease. About this clonotype itself: Antigen: not known.

The V gene's germline CDR1 is SGHRS and CDR2 YFSETQ. This CDR3 comprises 13 residues. TCRdb processed the 5' RACE reads again and assigns one entry to each CDR3 protein, with no DNA. Recorded for this sample: about 93,000 distinct CDR3 sequences. Regarding the study as a whole: Healthy twins showed more clonotype sharing with others than IBD patients, especially patients with disease activity. Whereas healthy co-twins had higher TCRbeta diversity (inverse Simpson), IBD patients had lower diversity.

The source is a human donor with ulcerative colitis or Crohn's disease, or a healthy co-twin of an affected twin (not recorded which). The sequenced sample consisted of blood. The chain has TRBV5-1 and TRBJ2-5; without DNA, the TCRdb call of TRBD1 cannot be checked. CDR3 residues: CASSPDRGETQYF.